The 13 T cell receptor beta chains in this list originate from one sample, sequenced in a study of blood T cell repertoires in COVID-19. Profiling relied on immunoSEQ multiplex PCR, and the TCRdb table lists in-frame clones only, not all of them. This sample has about 73,000 clones; approximately 80% occur once, and the top ten carry roughly 6%. The sequenced sample was peripheral blood. These receptors were collected from a woman aged 60 to 75 with acute or convalescent COVID-19.

The chain joins TRBV2 to TRBJ1-4, with D maybe TRBD1 (6 bases). Germline CDR1 and CDR2: SNHLY and FYNNEI. Trimming pared 7 bases from V and 2 bases from J, leaving 17 bases between. CDR3 length: 16 residues. The CDR3 DNA sequence: TGTGCCAGCAACCCCCGGGGGGGGGCCACTAATGAAAAACTGTTTTTT. Residues: CASNPRGGATNEKLFF.

CDR3 nucleotides: TGTGCCAGCAAGGACAGGGCGAATACTGAAGCTTTCTTT. It specifies CASKDRANTEAFF. The chain carries TRBV11-2 and TRBJ1-1; 8 nucleotides agree with TRBD1. The CDR3 has 13 amino acids. Germline trimming cut 7 bases from V and 5 bases from J; bases unmatched to any gene: 6. The V gene's germline CDR1 is SGHAT and CDR2 FQNNGV.

V is TRBV2 and J is TRBJ1-4; TRBD1 matches 11 bases. There are 14 residues in the CDR3. Germline V lookup: CDR1 SNHLY, CDR2 FYNNEI. V trimming: 6 bases; J trimming: 6 bases; junction bases outside the gene matches: 3. The CDR3, as DNA: TGTGCCAGCAGGGGGACAGGGGGAGATGAAAAACTGTTTTTT. Translated, it gives CASRGTGGDEKLFF.

The rearrangement links TRBV13 to TRBJ2-7; possibly TRBD1 for D (5 bases). The germline V gene encodes CDR1 PRHDT and CDR2 FYEKMQ (reference sequence). The CDR3 loop spans 13 amino acids. V was pared by 6 bases and J by 2 bases, with 11 bases between. In nucleotides, the CDR3 is TGTGCCAGCAGTCGCGACAGAGCCTACGAGCAGTACTTC. Translation gives CASSRDRAYEQYF.

This clone was seen a single time. The chain links TRBV9 to TRBJ1-4; 8 bases are a match to TRBD1. CDR1 and CDR2 (germline): SGDLS, YYNGEE. Germline trimming cut 2 bases from V and 2 bases from J; bases unmatched to any gene: 5. This CDR3 is 16 amino acids long. The CDR3 region has the DNA TGTGCCAGCAGCGTCCAGGGGGCGCCGACTAATGAAAAACTGTTTTTT. It yields the protein CASSVQGAPTNEKLFF.

This rearrangement joins TRBV2 to TRBJ1-1; TRBD1 agrees at 8 bases. J gave up 1 base and V 4 bases, and 2 bases lay outside the gene matches. CDR3 length: 14 residues. The germline gives CDR1 SNHLY, CDR2 FYNNEI. CDR3 amino acids: CASSGDRPNTEAFF. The CDR3 DNA follows: TGTGCCAGCAGTGGGGACAGGCCGAACACTGAAGCTTTCTTT.

V and J are TRBV14 and TRBJ1-6, with a tentative D call TRBD1 (5 bases). CDR3 length: 13 residues. In germline, CDR1 is SGHDN, CDR2 FVKESK. Trimming pared 2 bases from V and 11 bases from J, leaving 10 bases between. The CDR3 DNA is TGTGCCAGCAGCCAAAGACAACAGGCACCCCTCCACTTT. It is translated as CASSQRQQAPLHF. Combining the CDR3 with reference TRBV14 and TRBJ1-6 gives the whole variable domain EAGVTQFPSHSVIEKGQTVTLRCDPISGHDNLYWYRRVMGKEIKFLLHFVKESKQDESGMPNNRFLAERTGGTYSTLKVQPAELEDSGVYFCASSQRQQAPLHFGNGTRLTVT.

The chain links TRBV3-1 (or the pseudogene TRBV3-2) to TRBJ1-3; the match to TRBD1 covers 7 bases. Germline V CDR1 and CDR2: LGHDT, YNNKEL (reference sequence). The CDR3 extends over 15 amino acids. J was trimmed by 4 bases and V by 2 bases; bases with no gene match: 5. Here the CDR3 DNA reads TGTGCCAGCAGCCAACAGACAGGGCGAGGAAACACCATATATTTT. It specifies CASSQQTGRGNTIYF.

CDR3 sequence: CAISSKQGKEVSNEQFF. In DNA form, the CDR3 reads TGTGCCATCAGTTCTAAACAGGGGAAAGAGGTGAGCAATGAGCAGTTCTTC. The rearrangement joins TRBV10-3 to TRBJ2-1, with TRBD1 matching over 7 bases. Trimming cost V 5 bases and J 6 bases; bases outside gene matches: 16. CDR1 and CDR2 (germline): ENHRY, SYGVKD. This CDR3 comprises 17 residues.

The J gene is TRBJ1-2, the V gene TRBV4-2; D is perhaps TRBD1 (5 bases). This CDR3 has 15 residues. Germline V gene lookup returns CDR1 LGHNA and CDR2 YNFKEQ. The V and J ends lost 0 bases and 1 base respectively, with 9 bases between them. This CDR3 reads CASSQETVNNYGYTF. CDR3 coding DNA: TGTGCCAGCAGCCAAGAGACAGTCAATAACTATGGCTACACCTTC.

This chain uses TRBV14 with TRBJ1-2; 9 nucleotides align to TRBD1. Germline V lookup: CDR1 SGHDN, CDR2 FVKESK. The CDR3 has 13 residues. Trimming at V came to 4 bases and at J to 8 bases, leaving 5 bases not matched to a gene. CDR3 bases: TGTGCCAGCAGCCCCGGGACAGGGACCGGCTACACCTTC. Translating it yields CASSPGTGTGYTF.

The V gene is TRBV9, the J gene TRBJ2-5; perhaps TRBD1 as D (7 bases). The germline gives CDR1 SGDLS, CDR2 YYNGEE. The CDR3 consists of 15 residues. V lost 1 base and J 4 bases, leaving 14 bases between the germline ends. Written as DNA, the CDR3 is TGTGCCAGCAGCGTACGCGGCCAGGGGGGAGAGACCCAGTACTTC. It specifies CASSVRGQGGETQYF.

The V gene is TRBV5-4, the J gene TRBJ1-3; D gene ambiguous. V dropped 4 bases and J dropped 0 bases, with 14 bases sitting between them. The CDR3 is 16 residues long. Germline V CDR1 and CDR2: SGHNT, YYREEE (reference sequence). CDR3 coding DNA: TGTGCCAGCAGCCTAGGAGAAAAAAGCTCTGGAAACACCATATATTTT. It translates to CASSLGEKSSGNTIYF.